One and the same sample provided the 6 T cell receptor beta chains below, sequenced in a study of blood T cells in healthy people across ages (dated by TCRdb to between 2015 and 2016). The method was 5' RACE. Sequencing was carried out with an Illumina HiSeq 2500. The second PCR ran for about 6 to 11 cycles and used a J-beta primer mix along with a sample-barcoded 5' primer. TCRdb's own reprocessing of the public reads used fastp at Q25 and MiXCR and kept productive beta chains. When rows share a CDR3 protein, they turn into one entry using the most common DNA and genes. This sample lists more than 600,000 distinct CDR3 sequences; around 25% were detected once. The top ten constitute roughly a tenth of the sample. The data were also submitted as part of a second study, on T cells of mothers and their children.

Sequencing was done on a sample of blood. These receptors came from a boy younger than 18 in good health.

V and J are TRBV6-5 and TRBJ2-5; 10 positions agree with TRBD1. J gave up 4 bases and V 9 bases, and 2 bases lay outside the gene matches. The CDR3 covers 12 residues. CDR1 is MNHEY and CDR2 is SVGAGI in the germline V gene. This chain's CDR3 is CASRQGAETQYF. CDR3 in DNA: TGTGCCAGTCGACAGGGGGCAGAGACCCAGTACTTC.

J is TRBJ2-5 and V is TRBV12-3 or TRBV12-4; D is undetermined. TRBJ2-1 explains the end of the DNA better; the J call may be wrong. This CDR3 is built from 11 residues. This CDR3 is CASRTLNEQFF. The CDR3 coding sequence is TGTGCCAGCAGGACCCTAAATGAGCAGTTCTTC.

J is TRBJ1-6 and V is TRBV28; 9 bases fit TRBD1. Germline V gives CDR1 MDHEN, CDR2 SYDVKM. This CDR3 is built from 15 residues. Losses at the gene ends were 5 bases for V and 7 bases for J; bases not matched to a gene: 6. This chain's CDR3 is CASSTIGTGNSPLHF. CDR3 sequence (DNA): TGTGCCAGCAGTACGATCGGGACAGGGAATTCACCCCTCCACTTT.

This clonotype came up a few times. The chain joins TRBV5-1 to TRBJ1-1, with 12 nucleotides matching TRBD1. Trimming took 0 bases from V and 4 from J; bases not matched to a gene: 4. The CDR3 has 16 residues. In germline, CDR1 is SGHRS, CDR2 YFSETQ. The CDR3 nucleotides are TGCGCCAGCAGCTTGGTGGGACAGGGGGCTGGCACTGAAGCTTTCTTT. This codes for CASSLVGQGAGTEAFF.

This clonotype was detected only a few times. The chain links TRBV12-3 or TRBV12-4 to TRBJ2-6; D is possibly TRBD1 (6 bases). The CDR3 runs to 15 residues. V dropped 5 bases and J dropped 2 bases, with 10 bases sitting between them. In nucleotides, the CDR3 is TGTGCCAGCAGTCAGGGGCGGACTGGGGCCAACGTCCTGACTTTC. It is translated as CASSQGRTGANVLTF.

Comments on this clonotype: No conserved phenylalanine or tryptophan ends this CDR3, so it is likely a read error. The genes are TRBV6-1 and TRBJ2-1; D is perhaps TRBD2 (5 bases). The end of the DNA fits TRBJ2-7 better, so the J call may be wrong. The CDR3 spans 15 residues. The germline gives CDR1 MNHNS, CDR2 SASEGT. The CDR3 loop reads CASSGEQLSPYEQYS. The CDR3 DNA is TGTGCCAGCAGCGGGGAGCAATTAAGCCCCTACGAGCAGTACTCC.